This T cell receptor beta chain comes out of a study of T cells after yellow fever vaccination. Findings and limits, study-wide: Of the clonotypes, a small share occurred in both CD4 and CD8 compartments.

Remarks on this clonotype: Its antigen is still unknown.

5'RACE template switching added a universal primer site and UMIs to TCR cDNA. TCRdb re-called the 5' RACE reads with MiXCR, one entry per CDR3 protein. The sample shows hundreds of thousands of distinct CDR3 sequences, more than 9% of them seen only once. The sequencing used PBMCs, collected on the day of the yellow fever booster vaccination. The receptor's source is a man aged 25 to 40 who received the YFV17D yellow fever vaccine.

The CDR3 nucleotides read TGTGCCAGCAGCACACCGGGACAGTCTAACAATGAGCAGTTCTTC. Translation gives CASSTPGQSNNEQFF. The chain links TRBV7-8 to TRBJ2-1, with TRBD1 matching 7 bases. The junction had 9 bases not matched to a gene; V was cut back by 5 bases and J by 5 bases. This CDR3 spans 15 amino acids. The germline V gene encodes CDR1 SGHVS and CDR2 FQNEAQ.